The 14 T cell receptor beta chains below come from one sample, sequenced in a study of blood T cell repertoires in COVID-19 (dated by TCRdb to about 2020). Receptor libraries were prepared by the immunoSEQ multiplex PCR assay. Imported from immuneACCESS, the table was reduced by TCRdb to in-frame sequences with V and J called. These copies leave out some clones; in studies compared against another copy, an unresolved V gene accounts for under half, and the cause of the remainder is not known. Across this sample there are some 60,000 clones, with over 85% seen only once. The top ten hold roughly 1.3% of the sample. Specimen: peripheral blood. Receptors were obtained from a man aged 55 to 70 with acute or convalescent COVID-19.

J is TRBJ2-7 and V is TRBV5-1; 8 bases are a match to TRBD1. The CDR3 runs 14 residues. J lost 2 bases, V lost 5 bases, and 6 bases had no gene match. Germline lookup yields CDR1 SGHRS and CDR2 YFSETQ. The CDR3 DNA follows: TGCGCCAGCAGTCTTTGGACAGGGCCCTACGAGCAGTACTTC. This encodes CASSLWTGPYEQYF.

This chain uses TRBV19 with TRBJ2-7; TRBD1 agrees at 9 bases. The CDR3 consists of 14 residues. Germline CDR1 is LNHDA and CDR2 is SQIVND (reference sequence). The junction had 5 bases not matched to a gene; V was cut back by 5 bases and J by 3 bases. In DNA, the CDR3 is TGTGCCAGTAGTCTCCGGGACAGGGACTACGAGCAGTACTTC. Translated, it gives CASSLRDRDYEQYF. Based on the CDR3 plus reference TRBV19 and TRBJ2-7, the full variable domain is DGGITQSPKYLFRKEGQNVTLSCEQNLNHDAMYWYRQDPGQGLRLIYYSQIVNDFQKGDIAEGYSVSREKKESFPLTVTSAQKNPTAFYLCASSLRDRDYEQYFGPGTRLTVT.

The chain uses TRBV7-6 and TRBJ1-1; D is unresolved. The CDR3 contains 13 residues. The V gene's germline CDR1 is SGHVS and CDR2 FNYEAQ. The V end lost 6 bases, the J end lost 6 bases, and 14 bases lay between the germline ends. The CDR3 sequence: CASSSKEGAEAFF. The CDR3 coding sequence is TGTGCCAGCAGTTCCAAAGAGGGCGCTGAAGCTTTCTTT.

The CDR3 here is CATQGRGSYGYTF. Written as DNA, the CDR3 is TGTGCCACCCAGGGAAGGGGGAGCTATGGCTACACCTTC. V gene TRBV24-1 combines with J gene TRBJ1-2, with a weak D call TRBD1 (6 bases). This CDR3 is 13 amino acids long. Germline CDR1 KGHDR, CDR2 SFDVKD. V was pared by 9 bases and J by 4 bases, with 14 bases between.

The rearrangement uses TRBV19 and TRBJ2-1, with 12 bases that match TRBD2. Germline V lookup: CDR1 LNHDA, CDR2 SQIVND (reference sequence). The V gene end was trimmed by 6 bases and the J gene end by 8 bases; junction bases not matched to a gene: 8. CDR3 length: 15 residues. CDR3 sequence: CASRRLAGGLDEQFF. The DNA of the CDR3 is TGTGCCAGTAGAAGGCTAGCGGGGGGGCTGGATGAGCAGTTCTTC.

The chain joins TRBV6-1 to TRBJ2-1; 8 bases fit TRBD2. The germline CDR1 and CDR2 sequences are MNHNS and SASEGT. Trimming removed 1 base from V and 2 bases from J; junction bases left unmatched: 7. The CDR3 spans 17 residues. DNA of the CDR3: TGTGCCAGCAGTGAAGGTACCGGGACTAGGGCCTACAATGAGCAGTTCTTC. Translation gives CASSEGTGTRAYNEQFF.

The rearrangement links TRBV18 to TRBJ1-2, with TRBD1 matching over 7 bases. The CDR3 is 13 amino acids. Unmatched junction bases numbered 4, after V lost 6 bases and J lost 3 bases. Looked up from germline, CDR1 is KGHSH and CDR2 is LQKENI. DNA of the CDR3: TGTGCCAGCTCCCCTGGGACAGACTATGGCTACACCTTC. It codes for CASSPGTDYGYTF.

J is TRBJ1-1 and V is TRBV7-2, with TRBD1 as a possible D gene (6 bases). Germline V lookup: CDR1 SGHTA, CDR2 FQGNSA. The CDR3 runs 14 residues. The ends were cut back, 7 bases at V and 4 bases at J, with 16 bases in the middle. CDR3 DNA: TGTGCCAGCAACGGCCAGGGGCCCGGCACTGAAGCTTTCTTT. Translation: CASNGQGPGTEAFF.

The chain combines TRBV10-1 with TRBJ1-6; D unresolved. The CDR3 length is 13 residues. The germline CDR1 and CDR2 sequences are WNHNN and SYGVQD (reference sequence). V dropped 3 bases and J dropped 14 bases, with 14 bases sitting between them. The CDR3: CASSEVRAGALHF. CDR3 DNA: TGCGCCAGCAGTGAAGTTCGGGCGGGAGCCCTCCACTTT.

V usage is TRBV11-2 and J usage is TRBJ2-2; perhaps TRBD1 as D (6 bases). Looked up from germline, CDR1 is SGHAT and CDR2 is FQNNGV. Trimming removed 4 bases at V and 0 bases at J, with 12 bases between. The CDR3 totals 16 residues. The CDR3 spells CASSYREIANTGELFF. The DNA of the CDR3 is TGTGCCAGCAGCTACAGGGAGATCGCGAACACCGGGGAGCTGTTTTTT. The full variable domain, in which reference TRBV11-2 and TRBJ2-2 provide the parts outside the CDR3, is EAGVAQSPRYKIIEKRQSVAFWCNPISGHATLYWYQQILGQGPKLLIQFQNNGVVDDSQLPKDRFSAERLKGVDSTLKIQPAKLEDSAVYLCASSYREIANTGELFFGEGSRLTVL.

The rearrangement links TRBV5-1 to TRBJ2-7; D gene uncertain. This CDR3 has 14 amino acids. V lost 0 bases, J lost 3 bases, and 10 bases lay in between. The germline V gene encodes CDR1 SGHRS and CDR2 YFSETQ. The DNA for the CDR3 is TGCGCCAGCAGCTTGGGCCAGGCTCACTACGAGCAGTACTTC. Amino acid sequence: CASSLGQAHYEQYF.

This clone was observed once. This chain uses TRBV5-1 with TRBJ1-2; maybe TRBD1 (5 bases). This CDR3 contains 14 residues. V was shortened by 2 bases and J by 8 bases, with 16 bases between the two germline ends. Germline V gene data show CDR1 as SGHRS and CDR2 as YFSETQ. CDR3 bases: TGCGCCAGCAGCTTTGGGGCCAGGGTTGCCGGCTACACCTTC. Translated, it gives CASSFGARVAGYTF.

This rearrangement joins TRBV5-1 to TRBJ1-1; D not resolved. The germline CDR1 and CDR2 sequences are SGHRS and YFSETQ. V dropped 4 bases and J dropped 0 bases, with 10 bases sitting between them. The CDR3 is 14 residues long. The CDR3 bases are TGCGCCAGCAGCCAACAGAAACTGAACACTGAAGCTTTCTTT. Translation gives CASSQQKLNTEAFF. The full variable domain, rest sourced from reference TRBV5-1 and TRBJ1-1, is KAGVTQTPRYLIKTRGQQVTLSCSPISGHRSVSWYQQTPGQGLQFLFEYFSETQRNKGNFPGRFSGRQFSNSRSEMNVSTLELGDSALYLCASSQQKLNTEAFFGQGTRLTVV.

The V and J genes are TRBV6-1 and TRBJ2-5; possible D gene TRBD2, 5 bases. The CDR3 is 11 residues long. Germline lookup yields CDR1 MNHNS and CDR2 SASEGT. V shed 2 bases and J shed 9 bases, with 7 bases lying between them. CDR3 loop: CASSELRAQYF. CDR3 nucleotide sequence: TGTGCCAGCAGTGAACTGAGGGCCCAGTACTTC.